This TCR beta chain emerged from a study of OX40 agonist ivuxolimab in advanced cancers. Study-wide context: It was ivuxolimab, an agonistic anti-OX40 (CD134) antibody, that patients were treated with. Study-level findings and limits: CD4+ and CD8+ blood T cells expanded clonally by week 6 at 0.1 to 3.0 mg/kg. There were, on average, more expanded clones in CD8+ T cells than in CD4+.

Generated by immunoSEQ multiplex PCR, the TCRdb table keeps only in-frame clones and is missing some. The repertoire holds 150,000 to 190,000 clones, with roughly 94% as singletons. A note on this clone: The antigen is unknown.

With 2 bases clipped from V and 6 bases from J, the junction kept 3 bases outside the gene matches. This CDR3 spans 15 amino acids. CDR1 MDHEN and CDR2 SYDVKM come from the germline V gene. The chain employs TRBV28 and TRBJ1-6, with 8 bases identical to TRBD1. The sequencing here drew on CD4+ or CD8+ T cells sorted from blood, taken in a trial of the OX40 agonist ivuxolimab. The TCR comes from an adult with an advanced solid tumor such as melanoma, head and neck, liver or kidney cancer. The CDR3 spells CASSLETGVNSPLHF. CDR3 coding DNA: TGTGCCAGCAGTTTAGAGACAGGGGTTAATTCACCCCTCCACTTT.